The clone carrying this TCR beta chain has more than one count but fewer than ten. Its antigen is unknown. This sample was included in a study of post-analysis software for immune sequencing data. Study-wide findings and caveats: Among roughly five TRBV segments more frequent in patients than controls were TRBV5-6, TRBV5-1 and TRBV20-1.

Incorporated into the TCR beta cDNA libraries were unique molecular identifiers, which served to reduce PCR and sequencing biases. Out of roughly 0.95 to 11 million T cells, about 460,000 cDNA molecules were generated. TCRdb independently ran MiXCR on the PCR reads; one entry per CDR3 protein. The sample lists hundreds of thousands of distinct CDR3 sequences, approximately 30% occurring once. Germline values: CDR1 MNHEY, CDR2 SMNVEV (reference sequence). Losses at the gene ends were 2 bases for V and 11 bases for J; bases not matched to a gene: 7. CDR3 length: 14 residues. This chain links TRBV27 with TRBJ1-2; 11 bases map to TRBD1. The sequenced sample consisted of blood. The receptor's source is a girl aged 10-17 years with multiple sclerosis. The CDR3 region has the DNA TGTGCCAGCAGTTTAGGGGACAGGGGGGGACTATACACCTTC. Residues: CASSLGDRGGLYTF.